The 32 T cell receptor beta chains presented below share a single source sample, sequenced in a study of Tregs in tolerant kidney transplant recipients. Clones were read by immunoSEQ multiplex PCR, and TCRdb kept only the in-frame ones, dropping some. The sample lists about 240,000 clones, roughly 80% occurring once. The material sequenced was CD4+ T cells from blood. Every receptor here comes from a human donor in good health.

The V call is TRBV6-5, the J call TRBJ2-7; D gene unclear. V gave up 0 bases and J gave up 0 bases, with 9 bases separating them. The CDR3 length is 15 residues. In germline, CDR1 is MNHEY, CDR2 SVGAGI. The DNA of the CDR3 is TGTGCCAGCAGTTACTCAGCTGCGTTCTCCTACGAGCAGTACTTC. Residues: CASSYSAAFSYEQYF.

The chain links TRBV5-4 to TRBJ2-5, with D tentatively TRBD1 or TRBD2 (5 bases each). Germline CDR1 SGHNT, CDR2 YYREEE (reference sequence). The CDR3 is 15 residues long. The V and J ends lost 7 bases and 1 base respectively, with 17 bases between them. The CDR3: CASQRSSQGQETQYF. Written as DNA, the CDR3 is TGTGCCAGCCAGCGGTCAAGCCAGGGCCAAGAGACCCAGTACTTC.

This sequence joins TRBV27 and TRBJ2-1; the match to TRBD2 covers 8 bases. Per germline, CDR1 MNHEY and CDR2 SMNVEV (reference sequence). The CDR3 is made up of 18 amino acids. The junction had 12 bases not matched to a gene; V was cut back by 5 bases and J by 0 bases. CDR3 coding DNA: TGTGCCAGCAGTCCCCAGGGGATAGCGGGAATCTCCTACAATGAGCAGTTCTTC. This gives the protein CASSPQGIAGISYNEQFF.

V usage is TRBV5-5 and J usage is TRBJ1-2; 8 positions match TRBD1. Germline CDR1 and CDR2: SGHKS and YYEKEE (reference sequence). V lost 4 bases, J lost 2 bases, and 10 bases stayed unmatched. The CDR3 sequence is 16 residues long. The CDR3 DNA follows: TGTGCCAGCAGCATAGGACAGGGAGGAAGAAACTATGGCTACACCTTC. Translating it yields CASSIGQGGRNYGYTF.

This rearrangement joins TRBV5-1 to TRBJ2-1; 9 bases match TRBD1. The junction had 5 bases not matched to a gene; V was cut back by 7 bases and J by 3 bases. CDR1 is SGHRS, CDR2 YFSETQ, per germline. The CDR3 has 14 amino acids. The CDR3 is CASGNRGHYNEQFF. The CDR3 nucleotides read TGCGCCAGCGGGAACAGGGGGCACTACAATGAGCAGTTCTTC.

The rearrangement joins TRBV19 to TRBJ1-1; 8 positions agree with TRBD1. Germline trimming cut 10 bases from V and 0 bases from J; bases unmatched to any gene: 4. CDR1 and CDR2 (germline): LNHDA, SQIVND (reference sequence). CDR3 length: 13 amino acids. The CDR3 bases are TGTGCCATAGACAGGGGATTGAACACTGAAGCTTTCTTT. Translated, it gives CAIDRGLNTEAFF.

This sequence joins TRBV6-5 and TRBJ1-4; D unresolved. The ends were cut back, 6 bases at V and 8 bases at J, with 19 bases in the middle. The germline gives CDR1 MNHEY, CDR2 SVGAGI. The CDR3 runs to 15 residues. The CDR3 is CASRGPGSPREKLFF. CDR3 in DNA: TGTGCCAGCAGAGGTCCGGGATCCCCACGCGAAAAACTGTTTTTT.

This clone was observed a single time. The gene calls are TRBV4-1 and TRBJ2-7; the D gene is possibly TRBD2 (6 bases). Between the trimmed V and J ends, which lost 6 bases and 0 bases, there was a span of 18 bases. This CDR3 comprises 16 residues. Germline values: CDR1 MGHRA, CDR2 YSYEKL. CDR3: CASSQKPEGFSYEQYF. The CDR3 DNA is TGCGCCAGCAGTCAAAAGCCGGAGGGGTTCTCCTACGAGCAGTACTTC.

The V and J genes are TRBV18 and TRBJ2-3; no clear D gene. Germline V gene lookup returns CDR1 KGHSH and CDR2 LQKENI. The CDR3 loop spans 16 amino acids. With 3 bases removed from V and 5 bases from J, the gap between germline ends came to 18 bases. The CDR3 sequence: CASSPGFSPGGDTQYF. The CDR3 DNA is TGTGCCAGCTCACCGGGCTTCTCCCCGGGCGGAGATACGCAGTATTTT.

This clone was picked up one time. The chain joins TRBV2 to TRBJ2-2; 9 nucleotides line up with TRBD1. The CDR3 length is 15 residues. Germline CDR1 and CDR2: SNHLY and FYNNEI. Trimming removed 3 bases from V and 7 bases from J; junction bases left unmatched: 6. The CDR3 loop is CASSEWTGVIGELFF. The CDR3 DNA reads as TGTGCCAGCAGTGAGTGGACAGGGGTTATCGGGGAGCTGTTTTTT.

This clone was observed a single time. This sequence joins TRBV29-1 and TRBJ2-1; perhaps TRBD1 as D (6 bases). The germline CDR1 and CDR2 sequences are SQVTM and ANQGSEA. CDR3 length: 17 amino acids. Trimming left V 1 base short and J 7 bases short, with 23 bases between. DNA for the CDR3: TGCAGCGTTGAAGCGTGGGGGCAGGCCGCTTCCCAAAATGAGCAGTTCTTC. It translates to CSVEAWGQAASQNEQFF.

The J gene is TRBJ1-5, the V gene TRBV2; no definite D call. Germline CDR1 reads SNHLY; CDR2 reads FYNNEI. V lost 2 bases and J 7 bases, leaving 6 bases between the germline ends. The CDR3 has 12 amino acids. The CDR3 sequence: CASSEQSQPQHF. In DNA form, the CDR3 reads TGTGCCAGCAGTGAACAGTCACAGCCCCAGCATTTT.

The V gene is TRBV2, the J gene TRBJ1-1; the match to TRBD1 covers 9 bases. The germline V gene encodes CDR1 SNHLY and CDR2 FYNNEI. CDR3 length: 15 residues. The trim removed 6 bases at V and 4 bases at J, leaving 9 bases unmatched. CDR3 DNA: TGTGCCAGCAGCCATTTGCAACAGGGGGCCACTGAAGCTTTCTTT. Its protein product is CASSHLQQGATEAFF.

The chain has TRBV25-1 and TRBJ1-5; D possibly corresponds to TRBD1 (6 bases). Germline V lookup: CDR1 MGHDK, CDR2 SYGVNS. This CDR3 is 15 amino acids long. Trimming pared 8 bases from V and 6 bases from J, leaving 20 bases between. DNA for the CDR3: TGTGCCAGCGACTCCCCTCTAGGGGGTACTCAGCCCCAGCATTTT. It yields the protein CASDSPLGGTQPQHF.

This clone was seen a few times. The CDR3 nucleotides are TGTGCCAGCAGTTTATCACTGCCTGGGGAGTACACCGGGGAGCTGTTTTTT. It encodes CASSLSLPGEYTGELFF. The chain has TRBV27 and TRBJ2-2, with D perhaps matching TRBD2 (5 bases). The V gene's germline CDR1 is MNHEY and CDR2 SMNVEV (reference sequence). V shed 0 bases and J shed 3 bases, with 14 bases lying between them. The CDR3 spans 17 residues.

This clone was counted only a few times. CDR3 bases: TGTGCCAGCAGCTTGCCCAGCGGGGGGGCGGTAGATACGCAGTATTTT. As protein: CASSLPSGGAVDTQYF. This sequence joins TRBV5-4 and TRBJ2-3; TRBD2 agrees at 10 bases. The ends lost 1 base at V and 5 bases at J; junction bases unmatched: 7. This CDR3 has 16 residues. CDR1 SGHNT and CDR2 YYREEE come from the germline V gene (reference sequence). The variable domain in full, completed from reference TRBV5-4 and TRBJ2-3, reads ETGVTQSPTHLIKTRGQQVTLRCSSQSGHNTVSWYQQALGQGPQFIFQYYREEENGRGNFPPRFSGLQFPNYSSELNVNALELDDSALYLCASSLPSGGAVDTQYFGPGTRLTVL.

The J gene is TRBJ2-1, the V gene TRBV9, with 13 positions matching TRBD2. Germline CDR1 SGDLS, CDR2 YYNGEE. The length of the CDR3 is 15 residues. Trimming cost V 3 bases and J 8 bases; bases outside gene matches: 5. CDR3 nucleotides: TGTGCCAGCAGCGAAACTAGCGGGGGGGCAGATGAGCAGTTCTTC. Translated, it gives CASSETSGGADEQFF.

About this clone: The junction and the germline gene differ at one end; a read error may be behind it. V gene TRBV7-8 combines with J gene TRBJ2-7; unclear D gene. The CDR3 is 14 amino acids. Germline values: CDR1 SGHVS, CDR2 FQNEAQ. The CDR3 here is CASSLGILTYEQYF. The CDR3 DNA reads as TGTGCCAGCAGTTTAGGGATCCTCACCTACGAGCAGTACTTC.

The chain uses TRBV7-9 and TRBJ2-3; D ambiguous. The germline CDR1 and CDR2 sequences are SEHNR and FQNEAQ (reference sequence). The CDR3 consists of 11 residues. V was trimmed by 2 bases and J by 6 bases, leaving 3 bases between them. This chain's CDR3 is CASSLSDTQYF. CDR3 bases: TGTGCCAGCAGCTTAAGTGATACGCAGTATTTT. The whole variable domain, remainder taken from reference TRBV7-9 and TRBJ2-3, is DTGVSQNPRHKITKRGQNVTFRCDPISEHNRLYWYRQTLGQGPEFLTYFQNEAQLEKSRLLSDRFSAERPKGSFSTLEIQRTEQGDSAMYLCASSLSDTQYFGPGTRLTVL.

The J gene is TRBJ2-1, the V gene TRBV7-2; 8 positions match TRBD2. Germline trimming cut 4 bases from V and 5 bases from J; bases unmatched to any gene: 10. This CDR3 contains 16 residues. From germline, CDR1 is SGHTA and CDR2 FQGNSA. The CDR3 DNA follows: TGTGCCAGCAGCTCCAACCCAAGCGGGAGCGACAATGAGCAGTTCTTC. Protein sequence: CASSSNPSGSDNEQFF. Based on the CDR3 plus reference TRBV7-2 and TRBJ2-1, the full variable domain is GAGVSQSPSNKVTEKGKDVELRCDPISGHTALYWYRQSLGQGLEFLIYFQGNSAPDKSGLPSDRFSAERTGGSVSTLTIQRTQQEDSAVYLCASSSNPSGSDNEQFFGPGTRLTVL.

This rearrangement joins TRBV10-3 to TRBJ2-5, with TRBD1 matching over 7 bases. Germline V gives CDR1 ENHRY, CDR2 SYGVKD. The CDR3 extends over 13 amino acids. Germline trimming cut 6 bases from V and 3 bases from J; bases unmatched to any gene: 4. Written as DNA, the CDR3 is TGTGCCATCAGGGAGCAGGGGGAAGAGACCCAGTACTTC. This translates into CAIREQGEETQYF.

The V and J genes are TRBV18 and TRBJ2-7, with D maybe TRBD1 (6 bases). CDR1 KGHSH and CDR2 LQKENI come from the germline V gene. V lost 1 base to trimming and J lost 4 bases, with 14 bases between them. CDR3 length equals 15 residues. CDR3 in DNA: TGTGCCAGCTCACCACGGCGACAGGTCGCGTACGAGCAGTACTTC. This translates into CASSPRRQVAYEQYF.

V is TRBV5-1 and J is TRBJ2-3, with D unresolved. Germline loops: CDR1 SGHRS, CDR2 YFSETQ. This CDR3 has 14 amino acids. The V and J ends lost 6 bases and 2 bases respectively, with 13 bases between them. Here the CDR3 reads CASTGLAHTDTQYF. The CDR3 bases are TGCGCCAGCACAGGCCTTGCCCACACAGATACGCAGTATTTT.

The chain is built from TRBV2 and TRBJ2-1; D is uncertain. V shed 4 bases and J shed 2 bases, with 12 bases lying between them. This CDR3 has 15 amino acids. The germline V gene encodes CDR1 SNHLY and CDR2 FYNNEI. This chain's CDR3 is CASSVTQLTYNEQFF. The CDR3 DNA is TGTGCCAGCAGTGTGACCCAGCTTACCTACAATGAGCAGTTCTTC.

The V gene is TRBV5-4, the J gene TRBJ2-7; possibly TRBD1 or TRBD2 for D (6 bases each). The ends were cut back, 4 bases at V and 5 bases at J, with 22 bases in the middle. The CDR3 consists of 16 residues. The germline V gene encodes CDR1 SGHNT and CDR2 YYREEE (reference sequence). This chain's CDR3 is CASSRGGTTGFNEQYF. The DNA for the CDR3 is TGTGCCAGCAGCCGTGGGGGGACAACAGGTTTCAACGAGCAGTACTTC.

The J gene is TRBJ2-1, the V gene TRBV4-1; TRBD2 agrees at 11 bases. Trimming at V came to 0 bases and at J to 7 bases, leaving 14 bases not matched to a gene. The length of the CDR3 is 19 residues. Germline V CDR1 and CDR2: MGHRA, YSYEKL. The CDR3 DNA is TGCGCCAGCAGCCAAGATTTCCCTATCACTAGCGGGGGCTGGAATGAGCAGTTCTTC. Protein sequence: CASSQDFPITSGGWNEQFF.

This clone was observed a few times. The chain uses TRBV6-5 and TRBJ2-2; 9 bases line up with TRBD2. Germline lookup yields CDR1 MNHEY and CDR2 SVGAGI. The CDR3 has 13 amino acids. J was trimmed by 14 bases and V by 5 bases; bases with no gene match: 9. CDR3 in DNA: TGTGCCAGCAGTGAAGGGACTAGCCCCTCCCTGTTTTTT. Protein: CASSEGTSPSLFF.

This clone was recorded a few times. This rearrangement joins TRBV2 to TRBJ2-7, with TRBD2 identical over 8 bases. V lost 7 bases, J lost 6 bases, and 11 bases stayed unmatched. The germline CDR1 and CDR2 sequences are SNHLY and FYNNEI. The length of the CDR3 is 14 residues. The CDR3 sequence is CASIQISGAPEQYF. CDR3 in DNA: TGTGCCAGCATTCAGATTAGCGGGGCCCCCGAGCAGTACTTC.

The chain is built from TRBV11-3 and TRBJ2-7; perhaps D is TRBD1 or TRBD2 (5 bases each). The V and J ends lost 7 bases and 2 bases respectively, with 21 bases between them. Germline V gives CDR1 SGHNT, CDR2 YENEEA. The CDR3 contains 16 residues. The CDR3 DNA is TGTGCCAGCACCCTAGACAGAGGAAGGAGGACCTACGAGCAGTACTTC. It specifies CASTLDRGRRTYEQYF.

The rearrangement uses TRBV7-9 and TRBJ1-4, with a tentative D call TRBD1 (5 bases). This CDR3 contains 15 residues. The V end was cut by 1 base, the J end by 8 bases, with 14 bases between. Germline V lookup: CDR1 SEHNR, CDR2 FQNEAQ (reference sequence). In DNA, the CDR3 is TGTGCCAGCAGCTTAGGAGCGCAGGGTTACGAAAAACTGTTTTTT. Protein: CASSLGAQGYEKLFF.

This clone was picked up a small number of times. The V gene is TRBV2, the J gene TRBJ2-2; D is ambiguous. Germline-derived CDR1 and CDR2 are SNHLY and FYNNEI. The V end lost 8 bases, the J end lost 1 base, and 5 bases lay between the germline ends. This CDR3 contains 12 residues. CDR3 loop: CASDRNTGELFF. The CDR3 bases are TGTGCCAGCGATCGGAACACCGGGGAGCTGTTTTTT. Full variable domain (outside the CDR3, taken from reference TRBV2 and TRBJ2-2): EPEVTQTPSHQVTQMGQEVILRCVPISNHLYFYWYRQILGQKVEFLVSFYNNEISEKSEIFDDQFSVERPDGSNFTLKIRSTKLEDSAMYFCASDRNTGELFFGEGSRLTVL.

The chain combines TRBV5-4 with TRBJ1-1; 9 bases agree with TRBD1. The germline gives CDR1 SGHNT, CDR2 YYREEE (reference sequence). CDR3 length equals 15 residues. Germline trimming cut 1 base from V and 6 bases from J; bases unmatched to any gene: 7. CDR3 coding DNA: TGTGCCAGCAGCTTGCCGGGACAGGGTGGTTCTGAAGCTTTCTTT. It is translated as CASSLPGQGGSEAFF.